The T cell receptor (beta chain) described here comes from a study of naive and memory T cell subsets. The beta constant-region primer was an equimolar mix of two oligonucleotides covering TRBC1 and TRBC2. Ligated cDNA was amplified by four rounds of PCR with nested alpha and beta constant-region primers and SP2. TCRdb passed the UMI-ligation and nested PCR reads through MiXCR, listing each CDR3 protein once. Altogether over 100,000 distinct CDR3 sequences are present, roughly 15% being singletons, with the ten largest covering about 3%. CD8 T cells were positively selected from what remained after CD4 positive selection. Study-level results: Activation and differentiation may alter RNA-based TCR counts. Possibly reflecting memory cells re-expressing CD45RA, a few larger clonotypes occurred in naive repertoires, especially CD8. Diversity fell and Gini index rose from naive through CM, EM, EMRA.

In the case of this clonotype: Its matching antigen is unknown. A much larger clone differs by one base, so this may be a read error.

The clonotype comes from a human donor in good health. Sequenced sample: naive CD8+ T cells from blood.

CDR3 residues: CASSLKTLLAGGNDDEQFF. CDR3 nucleotide sequence: TGTGCCAGCAGCTTAAAAACCCTCCTAGCGGGAGGTAACGACGATGAGCAGTTCTTC. The genes are TRBV11-2 and TRBJ2-1, with 11 bases identical to TRBD2. Germline trimming cut 2 bases from V and 8 bases from J; bases unmatched to any gene: 17. The CDR3 runs 19 residues. Germline CDR1 SGHAT, CDR2 FQNNGV.